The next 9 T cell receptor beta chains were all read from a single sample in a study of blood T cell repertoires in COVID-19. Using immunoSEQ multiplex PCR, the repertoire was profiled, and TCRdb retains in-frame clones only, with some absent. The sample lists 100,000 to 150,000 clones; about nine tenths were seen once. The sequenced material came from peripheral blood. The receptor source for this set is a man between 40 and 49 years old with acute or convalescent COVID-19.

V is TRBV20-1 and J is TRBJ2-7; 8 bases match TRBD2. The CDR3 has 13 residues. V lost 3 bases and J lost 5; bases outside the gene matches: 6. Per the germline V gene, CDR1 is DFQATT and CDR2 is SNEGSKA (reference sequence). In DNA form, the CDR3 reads TGCAGTGCTAGTCCCAGCGGGGGAGACGAGCAGTACTTC. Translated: CSASPSGGDEQYF.

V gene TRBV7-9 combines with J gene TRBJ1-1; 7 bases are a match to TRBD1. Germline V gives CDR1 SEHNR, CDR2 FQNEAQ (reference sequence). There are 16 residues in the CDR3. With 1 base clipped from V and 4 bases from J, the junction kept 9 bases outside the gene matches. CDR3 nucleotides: TGTGCCAGCAGCTTAGAGACAGGGCCGGGGAGCACTGAAGCTTTCTTT. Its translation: CASSLETGPGSTEAFF.

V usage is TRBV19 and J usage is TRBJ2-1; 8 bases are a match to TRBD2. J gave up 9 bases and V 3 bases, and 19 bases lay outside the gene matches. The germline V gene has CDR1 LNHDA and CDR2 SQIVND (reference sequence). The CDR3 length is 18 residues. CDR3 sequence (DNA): TGTGCCAGTAGTATTTTCTTGCTAGCGGGTCTTAACAATCGTGAGCAGTTCTTC. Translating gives CASSIFLLAGLNNREQFF.

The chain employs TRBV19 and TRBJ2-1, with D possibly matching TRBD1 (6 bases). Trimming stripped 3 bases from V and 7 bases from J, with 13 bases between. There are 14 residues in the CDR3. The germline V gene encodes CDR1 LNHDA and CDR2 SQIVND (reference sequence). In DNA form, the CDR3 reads TGTGCCAGTAGTATCGCCAATCAGGGGAATGAGCAGTTCTTC. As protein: CASSIANQGNEQFF.

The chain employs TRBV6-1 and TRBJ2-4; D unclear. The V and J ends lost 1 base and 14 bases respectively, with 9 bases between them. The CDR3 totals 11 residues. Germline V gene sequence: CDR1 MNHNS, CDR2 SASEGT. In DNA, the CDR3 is TGTGCCAGCAGTGAAGGTGGCGGCAAGTACTTC. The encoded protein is CASSEGGGKYF.

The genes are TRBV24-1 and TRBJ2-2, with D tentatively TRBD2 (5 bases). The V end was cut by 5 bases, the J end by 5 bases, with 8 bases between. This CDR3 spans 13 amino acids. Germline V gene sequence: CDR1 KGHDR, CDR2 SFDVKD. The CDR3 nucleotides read TGTGCCACCAGTGGGTCGGGGACCGGGGAGCTGTTTTTT. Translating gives CATSGSGTGELFF.

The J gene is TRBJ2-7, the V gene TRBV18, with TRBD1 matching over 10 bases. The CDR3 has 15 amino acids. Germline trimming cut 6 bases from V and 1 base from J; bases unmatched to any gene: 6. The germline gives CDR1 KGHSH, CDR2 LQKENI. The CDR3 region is CASSAPGQGSYEQYF. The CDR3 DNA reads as TGTGCCAGCTCGGCTCCGGGACAGGGGTCCTACGAGCAGTACTTC.

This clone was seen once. The CDR3 protein is CASSVSPSTVSNQPQHF. In DNA, the CDR3 is TGTGCCAGCTCAGTAAGTCCCTCTACGGTCAGCAATCAGCCCCAGCATTTT. J is TRBJ1-5 and V is TRBV18, with no clear D. The CDR3 extends over 17 amino acids. Deletions cut 5 bases from V and 1 base from J, with 18 bases between. From germline, CDR1 is KGHSH and CDR2 LQKENI.

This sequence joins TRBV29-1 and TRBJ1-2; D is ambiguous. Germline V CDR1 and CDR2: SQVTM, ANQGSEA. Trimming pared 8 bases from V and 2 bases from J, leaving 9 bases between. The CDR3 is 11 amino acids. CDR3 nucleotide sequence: TGCAGCACCTATGAAAACTATGGCTACACCTTC. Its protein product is CSTYENYGYTF. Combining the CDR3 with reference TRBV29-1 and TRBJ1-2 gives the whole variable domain SAVISQKPSRDICQRGTSLTIQCQVDSQVTMMFWYRQQPGQSLTLIATANQGSEATYESGFVIDKFPISRPNLTFSTLTVSNMSPEDSSIYLCSTYENYGYTFGSGTRLTVV.